One sample yielded the 28 T cell receptor beta chains listed below, sequenced in a study of T cells expressing NK-cell markers. Following a re-call of the 5' RACE reads, TCRdb has one entry per CDR3 protein and lacks DNA. This specimen shows around 380,000 distinct CDR3 sequences; the ten leading clones hold about 10%. The specimen was blood T cells: a sorted CD56 or NKG2C T cell subset, CD4+ or CD8+ T cells, or bulk PBMC T cells (not recorded which). All receptors derive from a woman aged 50 to 60 in good health.

The chain combines TRBV5-1 with TRBJ2-2; TCRdb's D call, TRBD1, is unchecked because there is no DNA. Germline values: CDR1 SGHRS, CDR2 YFSETQ. This CDR3 region has 17 residues. CDR3: CASSWRTGSANTGELFF.

The chain uses TRBV6-6 and TRBJ2-1; TCRdb's D gene call, TRBD1, goes unchecked for lack of DNA. This CDR3 is built from 16 residues. The germline gives CDR1 MNHNY, CDR2 SVGAGI (reference sequence). CDR3 loop: CASSYSGARSYNEQFF.

This chain joins TRBV27 and TRBJ2-1; as DNA is missing, the TRBD2 call by TCRdb cannot be tested. CDR3 size: 16 residues. Germline V gives CDR1 MNHEY, CDR2 SMNVEV (reference sequence). The CDR3 sequence: CASSRLAGGPGNEQFF.

CDR3 residues: CASSDAGKSGYEQYF. V and J are TRBV2 and TRBJ2-7; TCRdb names TRBD2, which stays unverified in the absence of DNA. Germline CDR1 is SNHLY and CDR2 is FYNNEI. The CDR3 extends over 15 amino acids.

The rearrangement joins TRBV12-3 or TRBV12-4 to TRBJ2-1; the TCRdb call, TRBD1, lacks DNA for checking. This CDR3 spans 15 amino acids. The CDR3 sequence is CALTLGTGVPYEQFF.

The gene calls are TRBV5-5 and TRBJ1-5; lacking DNA, the TRBD1 call made by TCRdb goes unchecked. Germline-derived CDR1 and CDR2 are SGHKS and YYEKEE (reference sequence). CDR3 size: 14 residues. The CDR3 loop is CASSLSPGDQPQHF.

The rearrangement links TRBV11-2 to TRBJ2-5; TCRdb's D call of TRBD2 is untestable without DNA. The CDR3 consists of 16 residues. Germline-derived CDR1 and CDR2 are SGHAT and FQNNGV. CDR3 protein: CASSIGLAGLQETQYF.

This chain uses TRBV5-6 with TRBJ2-2. The CDR3 is 13 residues long. The germline V gene has CDR1 SGHDT and CDR2 YYEEEE. CDR3 sequence: CASSPRRTGELFF.

The V and J genes are TRBV5-5 and TRBJ2-7; TCRdb gives TRBD1 as the D gene, but with no DNA this cannot be confirmed. Per germline, CDR1 SGHKS and CDR2 YYEKEE (reference sequence). CDR3 length: 14 amino acids. CDR3 in amino acids: CASNYPGQAYEQYF.

The V and J genes are TRBV12-3 or TRBV12-4 and TRBJ2-7; TCRdb's D call, TRBD2, is unchecked because there is no DNA. This CDR3 spans 15 amino acids. This chain's CDR3 is CASSLVAGGGYEQYF.

J is TRBJ2-2 and V is TRBV3-1; absent DNA, TCRdb's TRBD2 call cannot be checked. The CDR3 consists of 15 residues. Germline values: CDR1 LGHDT, CDR2 YNNKEL (reference sequence). CDR3 sequence reads: CASSQVTGATGELFF.

The chain recombines TRBV20-1 with TRBJ2-5; lacking DNA, the TRBD2 call made by TCRdb goes unchecked. This CDR3 has 14 residues. In germline, CDR1 is DFQATT, CDR2 SNEGSKA (reference sequence). Here the CDR3 reads CSARDLWRDGTQYF.

The rearrangement links TRBV19 to TRBJ2-3; the TRBD1 assignment by TCRdb is unverifiable without DNA. The CDR3 runs 16 residues. Germline assignment: CDR1 LNHDA and CDR2 SQIVND (reference sequence). CDR3: CASRKQGFSSTDTQYF.

The V gene is TRBV10-2, the J gene TRBJ2-3; TCRdb reports TRBD1, a call that lacks DNA to check it against. The CDR3 totals 18 residues. Germline CDR1 reads WSHSY; CDR2 reads SAAADI. The CDR3 sequence is CASSEQQTGEVITDTQYF.

The V and J genes are TRBV2 and TRBJ1-5; the D gene TCRdb calls, TRBD1, cannot be checked with no DNA. Germline V lookup: CDR1 SNHLY, CDR2 FYNNEI. The CDR3 totals 13 residues. CDR3 in amino acids: CASSGAPDQPQHF. The variable domain in full, with the rest retrieved from reference TRBV2 and TRBJ1-5, is EPEVTQTPSHQVTQMGQEVILRCVPISNHLYFYWYRQILGQKVEFLVSFYNNEISEKSEIFDDQFSVERPDGSNFTLKIRSTKLEDSAMYFCASSGAPDQPQHFGDGTRLSIL.

The chain employs TRBV18 and TRBJ2-3. CDR3 length: 16 residues. Germline V gives CDR1 KGHSH, CDR2 LQKENI. The CDR3 loop is CASSPGASGGTDTQYF.

The chain has TRBV27 and TRBJ1-4; TCRdb's D gene call, TRBD1, goes unchecked for lack of DNA. Germline lookup yields CDR1 MNHEY and CDR2 SMNVEV (reference sequence). This CDR3 contains 15 residues. CDR3 sequence: CASRPLGTGGEKLFF.

CDR3 region: CASSSRAGGPADTQYF. The chain is built from TRBV13 and TRBJ2-3; the TRBD2 assignment by TCRdb is unverifiable without DNA. Germline CDR1 reads PRHDT; CDR2 reads FYEKMQ (reference sequence). There are 16 residues in the CDR3.

V is TRBV14 and J is TRBJ2-3; TCRdb's assignment of TRBD1 cannot be checked, as there is no DNA. CDR3 size: 16 residues. Germline V lookup: CDR1 SGHDN, CDR2 FVKESK. This CDR3 is CASSRLGPGLTDTQYF.

The chain couples TRBV29-1 to TRBJ1-2. The CDR3 has 13 residues. CDR1 is SQVTM, CDR2 ANQGSEA, per germline. The CDR3 loop is CSVDSAGNYGYTF.

The chain recombines TRBV28 with TRBJ2-1; TCRdb indicates TRBD2, and absent DNA this call remains unverified. The CDR3 runs 17 residues. Looked up from germline, CDR1 is MDHEN and CDR2 is SYDVKM. CDR3 region: CASSLSGLAGVRNEQFF.

This chain joins TRBV15 and TRBJ2-1; the D gene TCRdb calls, TRBD2, cannot be checked with no DNA. This CDR3 comprises 16 residues. CDR1 and CDR2 from the germline V gene are LNHNV and YYDKDF (reference sequence). The CDR3 protein is CATSRGSGLDYNEQFF.

The J gene is TRBJ2-1, the V gene TRBV6-1. CDR1 MNHNS and CDR2 SASEGT come from the germline V gene. The CDR3 contains 11 residues. The chain's CDR3 is CATDERGEQFF.

The chain employs TRBV7-9 and TRBJ2-1; TCRdb's D call of TRBD1 is untestable without DNA. Germline CDR1 reads SEHNR; CDR2 reads FQNEAQ (reference sequence). This CDR3 has 12 residues. CDR3: CASSLKGYEQFF.

The rearrangement joins TRBV20-1 to TRBJ2-5; TCRdb designates TRBD2, a call that cannot be tested without DNA. In germline, CDR1 is DFQATT, CDR2 SNEGSKA (reference sequence). The CDR3 is made up of 14 amino acids. CDR3 amino acids: CSAGVAGGKETQYF.

The rearrangement uses TRBV20-1 and TRBJ2-3; lacking DNA, the TRBD2 call made by TCRdb goes unchecked. Germline V lookup: CDR1 DFQATT, CDR2 SNEGSKA (reference sequence). CDR3 length: 16 amino acids. The CDR3 region is CSARDWLAGVSDTQYF.

The CDR3 sequence is CASRTGGDSPLHF. This chain joins TRBV4-1 and TRBJ1-6; TCRdb's D gene call, TRBD1, goes unchecked for lack of DNA. The germline V gene encodes CDR1 MGHRA and CDR2 YSYEKL. The CDR3 spans 13 residues.

The J gene is TRBJ2-5, the V gene TRBV7-6; checking the TCRdb D call of TRBD1 is not possible without DNA. Per germline, CDR1 SGHVS and CDR2 FNYEAQ. CDR3 length: 14 residues. The CDR3 spells CASSLTPGKETQYF.